The 11 T cell receptor beta chains below come from one sample, sequenced in a study of breast tumors, draining lymph nodes, adjacent tissues. One entry per CDR3 protein results from TCRdb running MiXCR on the multiplex PCR reads. Seen here are roughly 80,000 distinct CDR3 sequences, roughly 19% observed once, and the top ten hold over 2%. The lymph nodes were axillary draining lymph nodes from breast cancer patients. The sequencing input was axillary lymph node tissue. The receptors originated from a female donor with breast cancer. Some clones in this sample may be carry-over from other donors' samples.

The rearrangement uses TRBV20-1 and TRBJ1-1, with 10 positions matching TRBD1. With V trimmed by 0 bases and J by 4 bases, 11 bases remained unmatched. Germline values: CDR1 DFQATT, CDR2 SNEGSKA (reference sequence). The CDR3 is 17 amino acids. DNA for the CDR3: TGCAGTGCTAGAGATTTGGAGTCCGACAGGGGGCTCACTGAAGCTTTCTTT. Translation: CSARDLESDRGLTEAFF.

This clonotype has a count of ten or more. The chain couples TRBV4-2 to TRBJ2-1, with no clear D. Deletions cut 0 bases from V and 0 bases from J, with 9 bases between. This CDR3 has 16 amino acids. CDR1 and CDR2 (germline): LGHNA, YNFKEQ. The CDR3 coding sequence is TGTGCCAGCAGCCAAGATGAAGAAGGCTCCTACAATGAGCAGTTCTTC. Translation gives CASSQDEEGSYNEQFF.

This clonotype has at least ten counts. This rearrangement joins TRBV11-2 to TRBJ2-2; D tentatively fits TRBD1 or TRBD2 (5 bases each). This CDR3 is built from 16 residues. V was clipped by 1 base and J by 7 bases, with 16 bases between them. Germline V lookup: CDR1 SGHAT, CDR2 FQNNGV. CDR3 in amino acids: CASSLGDFWGIGELFF. The CDR3 bases are TGTGCCAGCAGCTTAGGGGATTTTTGGGGGATCGGGGAGCTGTTTTTT.

This clonotype was counted ten times or more. This chain uses TRBV7-9 with TRBJ2-7, with D perhaps being TRBD1 or TRBD2 (6 bases each). The CDR3 consists of 15 residues. V lost 4 bases and J lost 5, with 18 bases in between. Per germline, CDR1 SEHNR and CDR2 FQNEAQ (reference sequence). CDR3 sequence: CASSSPARGRNEQYF. CDR3 sequence (DNA): TGTGCCAGCAGCTCACCGGCTAGGGGGAGGAACGAGCAGTACTTC.

This clonotype has at least ten counts. The chain joins TRBV11-3 to TRBJ1-6; 8 bases fit TRBD1. Losses at the gene ends were 1 base for V and 8 bases for J; bases not matched to a gene: 1. The CDR3 sequence is 14 residues long. In germline, CDR1 is SGHNT, CDR2 YENEEA. CDR3 sequence: CASSLGDRHSPLHF. The CDR3 coding sequence is TGTGCCAGCAGCTTAGGGGACAGGCATTCACCCCTCCACTTT. The variable domain in full, with the rest retrieved from reference TRBV11-3 and TRBJ1-6, is EAGVVQSPRYKIIEKKQPVAFWCNPISGHNTLYWYLQNLGQGPELLIRYENEEAVDDSQLPKDRFSAERLKGVDSTLKIQPAELGDSAVYLCASSLGDRHSPLHFGNGTRLTVT.

In its sample, this clonotype was seen many times. This sequence joins TRBV20-1 and TRBJ1-2, with D perhaps matching TRBD1 (6 bases). Trimming took 0 bases from V and 2 from J, leaving 13 bases between them. The CDR3 loop spans 15 amino acids. Germline V gene lookup returns CDR1 DFQATT and CDR2 SNEGSKA (reference sequence). The CDR3 is CSARDTGTPNYGYTF. CDR3 coding DNA: TGCAGTGCTAGAGATACCGGGACACCGAACTATGGCTACACCTTC.

The sample holds many counts of this clonotype. The gene calls are TRBV7-2 and TRBJ2-7, with 9 nucleotides matching TRBD1. Germline V lookup: CDR1 SGHTA, CDR2 FQGNSA. The CDR3 runs to 14 residues. J gave up 3 bases and V 6 bases, and 6 bases lay outside the gene matches. CDR3 amino acids: CASSFTGQGYEQYF. Here the CDR3 DNA reads TGTGCCAGCAGTTTTACGGGACAGGGCTACGAGCAGTACTTC.

The chain recombines TRBV5-1 with TRBJ2-3; TRBD1 aligns across 9 bases. Germline V gene data show CDR1 as SGHRS and CDR2 as YFSETQ. This CDR3 comprises 17 residues. V shed 2 bases, J shed 9 bases, and the junction held 16 bases outside the gene matches. CDR3 loop: CASSFHSGQGPQGTQYF. The CDR3 region has the DNA TGCGCCAGCAGCTTCCACTCGGGACAGGGACCTCAGGGGACGCAGTATTTT.

For this clonotype: A junction end diverges from the germline sequence, so it may reflect a read error. In nucleotides, the CDR3 is TGTGCTGGTGGTTTGGAGCGGGGCACAGATACGCAGTATTTT. It specifies CAGGLERGTDTQYF. The chain recombines TRBV12-5 with TRBJ2-3, with a tentative D call TRBD2 (6 bases). The CDR3 has 14 amino acids. The V gene's germline CDR1 is LGHNT and CDR2 FRNRAP.

The sample holds a few counts of this clonotype. The junction shows a germline mismatch at one end, possibly a read error. V and J are TRBV5-4 and TRBJ2-2, with TRBD2 as a possible D gene (6 bases). The V gene's germline CDR1 is SGHNT and CDR2 YYREEE (reference sequence). The CDR3 is made up of 12 amino acids. CDR3 bases: TGTGCCAGCAGCTTGTTTACCGGGGGGCTGTTTTTT. As protein: CASSLFTGGLFF.

Ten or more counts support this clonotype. CDR3 loop: CASRGGPNNEQFF. The CDR3 DNA is TGTGCCAGCAGGGGAGGGCCGAACAATGAGCAGTTCTTC. The chain joins TRBV7-3 to TRBJ2-1, with 7 bases identical to TRBD2. The germline CDR1 and CDR2 sequences are SGHTA and FQGTGA. V dropped 6 bases and J dropped 5; count of bases not matched to a gene: 4. The CDR3 runs to 13 residues.